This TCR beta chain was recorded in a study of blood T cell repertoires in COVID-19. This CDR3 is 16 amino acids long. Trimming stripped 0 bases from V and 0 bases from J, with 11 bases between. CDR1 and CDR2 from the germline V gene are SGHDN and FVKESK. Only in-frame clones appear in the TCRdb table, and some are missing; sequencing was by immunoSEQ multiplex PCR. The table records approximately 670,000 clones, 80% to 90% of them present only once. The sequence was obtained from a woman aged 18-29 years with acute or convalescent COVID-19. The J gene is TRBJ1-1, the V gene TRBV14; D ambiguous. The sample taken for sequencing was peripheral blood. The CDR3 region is CASSQEKSNMNTEAFF. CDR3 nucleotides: TGTGCCAGCAGCCAAGAAAAGTCCAACATGAACACTGAAGCTTTCTTT.